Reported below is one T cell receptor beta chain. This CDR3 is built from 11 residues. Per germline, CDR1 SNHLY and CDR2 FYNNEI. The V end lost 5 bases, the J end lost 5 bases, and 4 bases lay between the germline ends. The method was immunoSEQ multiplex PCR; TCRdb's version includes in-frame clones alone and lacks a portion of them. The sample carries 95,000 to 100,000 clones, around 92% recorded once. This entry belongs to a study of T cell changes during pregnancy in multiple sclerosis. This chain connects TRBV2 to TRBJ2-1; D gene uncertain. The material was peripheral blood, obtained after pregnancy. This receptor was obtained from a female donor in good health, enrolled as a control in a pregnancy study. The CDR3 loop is CASSYNNEQFF. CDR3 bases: TGTGCCAGCAGTTATAACAATGAGCAGTTCTTC. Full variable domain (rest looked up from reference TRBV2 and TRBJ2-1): EPEVTQTPSHQVTQMGQEVILRCVPISNHLYFYWYRQILGQKVEFLVSFYNNEISEKSEIFDDQFSVERPDGSNFTLKIRSTKLEDSAMYFCASSYNNEQFFGPGTRLTVL.